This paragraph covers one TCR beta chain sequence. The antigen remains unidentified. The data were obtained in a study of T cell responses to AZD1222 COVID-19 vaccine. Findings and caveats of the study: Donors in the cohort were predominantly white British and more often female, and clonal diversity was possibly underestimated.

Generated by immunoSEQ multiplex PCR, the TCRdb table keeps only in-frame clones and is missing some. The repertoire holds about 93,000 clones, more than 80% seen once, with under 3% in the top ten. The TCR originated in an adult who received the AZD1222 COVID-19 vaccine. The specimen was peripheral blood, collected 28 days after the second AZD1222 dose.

The CDR3 protein is CASSFGIKGNQPQHF. DNA for the CDR3: TGTGCCAGCAGTTTCGGGATAAAGGGCAATCAGCCCCAGCATTTT. The chain links TRBV28 to TRBJ1-5; D unclear. The CDR3 is made up of 15 amino acids. V was trimmed by 3 bases and J by 2 bases, leaving 11 bases between them. The germline CDR1 and CDR2 sequences are MDHEN and SYDVKM.